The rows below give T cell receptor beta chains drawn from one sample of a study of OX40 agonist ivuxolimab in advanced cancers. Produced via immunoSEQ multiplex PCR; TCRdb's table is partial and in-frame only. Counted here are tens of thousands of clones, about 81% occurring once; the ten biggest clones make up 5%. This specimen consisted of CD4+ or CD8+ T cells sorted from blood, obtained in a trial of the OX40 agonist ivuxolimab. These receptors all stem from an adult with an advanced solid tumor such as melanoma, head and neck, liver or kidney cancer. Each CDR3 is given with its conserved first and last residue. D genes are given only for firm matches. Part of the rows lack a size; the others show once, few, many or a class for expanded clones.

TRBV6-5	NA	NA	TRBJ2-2	CASSYLSSGYGGELFF	TGTGCCAGCAGTTACCTCTCGTCAGGTTATGGCGGGGAGCTGTTTTTT
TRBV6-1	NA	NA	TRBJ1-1	CASSENSGWTEAFF	TGTGCCAGCAGTGAAAATTCGGGCTGGACTGAAGCTTTCTTT
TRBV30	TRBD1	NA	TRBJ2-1	CAWSVVPGQGINEQFF	TGTGCCTGGAGTGTTGTACCGGGACAGGGTATCAATGAGCAGTTCTTC
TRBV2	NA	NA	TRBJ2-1	CASRQGSEQFF	TGTGCCAGCAGACAAGGTAGTGAGCAGTTCTTC
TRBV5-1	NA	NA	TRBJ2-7	CASSPLTVLDDEQYF	TGCGCCAGCAGCCCCTTGACAGTGCTGGACGACGAGCAGTACTTC
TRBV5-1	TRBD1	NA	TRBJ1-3	CASSLAQGANTIYF	TGCGCCAGCAGCTTGGCACAGGGGGCGAACACCATATATTTT
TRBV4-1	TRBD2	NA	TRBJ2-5	CASSQGPSGETQYF	TGCGCCAGCAGCCAAGGCCCTAGCGGGGAGACCCAGTACTTC
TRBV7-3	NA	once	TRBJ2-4	CASSLTGPGNIQYF	TGTGCCAGCAGCTTAACTGGTCCTGGAAACATTCAGTACTTC
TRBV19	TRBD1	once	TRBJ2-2	CASSPGQYTGELFF	TGTGCCAGTAGTCCGGGACAGTACACCGGGGAGCTGTTTTTT
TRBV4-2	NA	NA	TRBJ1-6	CASSLGDPNSPLHF	TGTGCCAGCAGCCTCGGGGATCCCAATTCACCCCTCCACTTT
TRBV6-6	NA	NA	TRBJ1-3	CASSDSGVSGNTIYF	TGTGCCAGCAGTGACTCGGGGGTCTCTGGAAACACCATATATTTT
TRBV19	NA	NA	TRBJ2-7	CASSFPTGGVHEQYF	TGTGCCAGTAGCTTTCCTACAGGGGGGGTCCACGAGCAGTACTTC
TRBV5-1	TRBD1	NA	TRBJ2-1	CASDSRDRGNNEQFF	TGCGCCAGTGATTCCCGGGACAGGGGGAACAATGAGCAGTTCTTC